Listed below are T cell receptor beta chains from one sample, sequenced in a study of spatial heterogeneity in lung cancer. TCRdb redid the calling of the 5' RACE reads with MiXCR, one entry per CDR3 protein. This table has tens of thousands of distinct CDR3 sequences, roughly 6.9% appearing once. The sequenced sample was PBMCs, obtained at surgery. These receptor sequences come from a male donor with early-stage non-small cell lung cancer. Each CDR3 is given with its conserved first and last residue. Fields, in order: D gene, V gene, J gene, CDR3 protein. A D gene is named only where the DNA matches it firmly.

D: .; V: TRBV5-1; J: TRBJ2-5; CDR3: CASGGGILQETQYF
D: .; V: TRBV5-1; J: TRBJ2-1; CDR3: CASSLRVGSGGNEQFF
D: TRBD1; V: TRBV5-1; J: TRBJ1-4; CDR3: CASSFKTGGGEKLFF
D: .; V: TRBV4-1; J: TRBJ2-1; CDR3: CASSQARARSLSYNEQFF
D: .; V: TRBV7-2; J: TRBJ2-2; CDR3: CASSSRTRGELFF
D: TRBD1; V: TRBV28; J: TRBJ1-1; CDR3: CASSPGGTRDTEAFF
D: TRBD2; V: TRBV9; J: TRBJ2-3; CDR3: CASSVLAGGGTDTQYF
D: .; V: TRBV6-5; J: TRBJ1-6; CDR3: CASSKLWTDNSPLHF
D: TRBD1; V: TRBV5-1; J: TRBJ2-7; CDR3: CASSLTQGAFYEQYF
D: .; V: TRBV5-1; J: TRBJ1-2; CDR3: CASRQGPQERGYTF
D: .; V: TRBV10-1; J: TRBJ1-1; CDR3: CASSYRQELGLDEAFF
D: .; V: TRBV29-1; J: TRBJ2-1; CDR3: CSGMGSANEQFF
D: .; V: TRBV3-1; J: TRBJ2-1; CDR3: CASSPRPGDEQFF
D: .; V: TRBV10-3; J: TRBJ1-5; CDR3: CAIRSNSNQPQHF
D: .; V: TRBV9; J: TRBJ2-1; CDR3: CASSVGSGTYNEQFF
D: .; V: TRBV28; J: TRBJ2-4; CDR3: CAIGRGGRNIQYF
D: .; V: TRBV7-9; J: TRBJ2-5; CDR3: CASSLRRVETQYF
D: .; V: TRBV6-5; J: TRBJ1-2; CDR3: CASSPNTGSYGYTF
D: .; V: TRBV28; J: TRBJ1-5; CDR3: CASSLFGGNQPQHF
D: .; V: TRBV5-1; J: TRBJ2-7; CDR3: CASSPGPPANEQYF
D: .; V: TRBV20-1; J: TRBJ2-2; CDR3: CSARQNTGELFF
D: .; V: TRBV20-1; J: TRBJ2-1; CDR3: CSASVGAPYNEQFF
D: .; V: TRBV7-9; J: TRBJ2-6; CDR3: CASSFQASGANVLTF
D: .; V: TRBV12-3/TRBV12-4; J: TRBJ2-1; CDR3: CASSLSTGFNSYNEQFF
D: TRBD1; V: TRBV13; J: TRBJ1-2; CDR3: CASSPADRGKSYGYTF
D: .; V: TRBV18; J: TRBJ1-5; CDR3: CASSRDMDQPQHF
D: .; V: TRBV9; J: TRBJ1-3; CDR3: CASSRGRQSLGNTIYF
D: .; V: TRBV5-1; J: TRBJ2-5; CDR3: CASSLSGKETQYF
D: .; V: TRBV5-5; J: TRBJ1-5; CDR3: CASSGGHGSYSNQPQHF
D: .; V: TRBV7-6; J: TRBJ2-3; CDR3: CASSLVLTDTQYF
D: .; V: TRBV7-9; J: TRBJ2-7; CDR3: CASSFNAGTPGSYEQYF
D: TRBD1; V: TRBV6-1; J: TRBJ1-2; CDR3: CASSPGTGGGYTF
D: TRBD2; V: TRBV28; J: TRBJ2-3; CDR3: CLTSGTDTQYF
D: .; V: TRBV7-9; J: TRBJ2-3; CDR3: CASSLADRTDTQYF
D: .; V: TRBV7-8; J: TRBJ1-5; CDR3: CASSPNQGSQPQHF
D: .; V: TRBV20-1; J: TRBJ2-6; CDR3: CSASVGGSSGANVLTF
D: TRBD1; V: TRBV28; J: TRBJ2-4; CDR3: CASSLPSGQAGKNIQYF
D: .; V: TRBV3-1; J: TRBJ2-7; CDR3: CASSQTGFGSYEQYF
D: TRBD2; V: TRBV12-3/TRBV12-4; J: TRBJ2-5; CDR3: CASRLAGPETQYF
D: .; V: TRBV15; J: TRBJ2-6; CDR3: CATNRRDSGANVLTF
D: .; V: TRBV28; J: TRBJ2-5; CDR3: CASGHQETQYF
D: TRBD1; V: TRBV28; J: TRBJ1-2; CDR3: CASRTGQGNYGYTF
D: .; V: TRBV7-9; J: TRBJ2-1; CDR3: CASINSQVHNEQFF
D: .; V: TRBV4-1; J: TRBJ1-4; CDR3: CASSPQGPATNEKLFF
D: .; V: TRBV6-6; J: TRBJ1-5; CDR3: CASSYSKTPGGDQPQHF